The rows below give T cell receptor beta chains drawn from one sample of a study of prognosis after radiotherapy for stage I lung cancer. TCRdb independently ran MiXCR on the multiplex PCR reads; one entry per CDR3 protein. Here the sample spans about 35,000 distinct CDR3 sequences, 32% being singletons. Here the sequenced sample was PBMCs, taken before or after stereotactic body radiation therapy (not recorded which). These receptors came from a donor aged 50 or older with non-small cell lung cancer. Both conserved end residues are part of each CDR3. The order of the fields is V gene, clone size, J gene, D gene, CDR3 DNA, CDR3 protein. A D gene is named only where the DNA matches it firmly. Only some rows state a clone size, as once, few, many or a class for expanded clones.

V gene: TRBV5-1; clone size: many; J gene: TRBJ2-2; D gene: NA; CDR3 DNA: TGCGCCAGCAGCTTGACTGTGAACACCGGGGAGCTGTTTTTT; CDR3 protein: CASSLTVNTGELFF
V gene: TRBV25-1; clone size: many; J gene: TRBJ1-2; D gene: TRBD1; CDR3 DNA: TGTGCCAGCGGACAGGTCGGCTTCTACACCTTC; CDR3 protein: CASGQVGFYTF
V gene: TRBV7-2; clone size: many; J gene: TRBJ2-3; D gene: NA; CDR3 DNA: TGTGCCAGCAGCTTTGCAGGGTCAGATACGCAGTATTTT; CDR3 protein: CASSFAGSDTQYF
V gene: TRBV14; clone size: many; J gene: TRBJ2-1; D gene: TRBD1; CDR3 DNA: TGTGCCAGCAGCCAGGACAGGGGGAATGAGCAGTTCTTC; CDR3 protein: CASSQDRGNEQFF
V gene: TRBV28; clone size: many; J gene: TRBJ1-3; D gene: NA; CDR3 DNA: TGTGCCAGCGGGGCAGAGTCTGGAAACACCATATATTTT; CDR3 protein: CASGAESGNTIYF
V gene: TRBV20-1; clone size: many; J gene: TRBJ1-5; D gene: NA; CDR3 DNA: TGCAGTGCGGGGACGACAGGCGATAGCAATCAGCCCCAGCATTTT; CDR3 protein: CSAGTTGDSNQPQHF
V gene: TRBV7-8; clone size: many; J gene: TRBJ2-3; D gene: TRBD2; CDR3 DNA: TGTGCCAGCAGCTTAGGTGGTAGCGGGGGGGCAGATACGCAGTATTTT; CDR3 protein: CASSLGGSGGADTQYF
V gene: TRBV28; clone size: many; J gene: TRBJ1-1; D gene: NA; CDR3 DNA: TGTGCCAGCAGTTCAACCCAGGGAGGGAGACGGTTCAGAGCTTTCTTT; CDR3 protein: CASSSTQGGRRFRAFF
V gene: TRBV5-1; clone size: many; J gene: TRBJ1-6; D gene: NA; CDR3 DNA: TGCGCCAGCAGCTTGGAGGGGGGCTACGGTTCACCCCTCCACTTT; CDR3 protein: CASSLEGGYGSPLHF
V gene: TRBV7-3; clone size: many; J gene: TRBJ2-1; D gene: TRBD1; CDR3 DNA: TGTGCCAGCAGCTCGGGACAGAAGACTAACAATGAGCAGTTCTTC; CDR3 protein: CASSSGQKTNNEQFF
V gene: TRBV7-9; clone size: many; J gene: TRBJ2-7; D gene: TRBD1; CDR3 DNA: TGTGCCAGCAGCTTCCAGACAGGGGGCAATGAGCAGTACTTC; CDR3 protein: CASSFQTGGNEQYF
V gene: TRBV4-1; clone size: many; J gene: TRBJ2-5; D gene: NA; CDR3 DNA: TGCGCCAGCAGCATCATGAGACTAGTGAAGGGAGAGACCCAGTACTTC; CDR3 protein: CASSIMRLVKGETQYF
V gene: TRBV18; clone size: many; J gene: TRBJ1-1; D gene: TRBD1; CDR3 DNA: TGTGCCAGCTCACCCGGACAGGGGGCCCGGGACACTGAAGCTTTCTTT; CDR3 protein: CASSPGQGARDTEAFF
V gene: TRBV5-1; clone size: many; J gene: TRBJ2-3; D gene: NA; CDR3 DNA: TGCGCCAGCAGCTCTCCAGGTGCTAGCACAGATACGCAGTATTTT; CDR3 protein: CASSSPGASTDTQYF
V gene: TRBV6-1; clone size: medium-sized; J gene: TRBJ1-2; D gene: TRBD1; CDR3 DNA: TGTGCCAGCACCTCGGACAGGGGGCAGGTTGGCTACACCTTC; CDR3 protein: CASTSDRGQVGYTF
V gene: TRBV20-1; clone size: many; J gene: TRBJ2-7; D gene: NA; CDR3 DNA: TGCAGTGCCCCGATCGGGCCCGGGGAGCAGTACTTC; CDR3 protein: CSAPIGPGEQYF
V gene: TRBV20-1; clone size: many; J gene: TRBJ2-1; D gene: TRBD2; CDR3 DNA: TGCAGTGCTAAACGGGGGGCCTACAATGAGCAGTTCTTC; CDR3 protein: CSAKRGAYNEQFF
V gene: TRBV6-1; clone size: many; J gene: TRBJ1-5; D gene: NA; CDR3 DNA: TGTGCCAGCAGCGGACAGCCCGGGCAGCCCCAGCATTTT; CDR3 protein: CASSGQPGQPQHF
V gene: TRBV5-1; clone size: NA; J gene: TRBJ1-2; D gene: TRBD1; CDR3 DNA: TGCGCCAGCAGCTTGGAGACACAGGGGGCGGGAGGCTACACCTTC; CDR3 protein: CASSLETQGAGGYTF
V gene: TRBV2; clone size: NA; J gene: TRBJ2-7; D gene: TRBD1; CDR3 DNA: TGTGCCAGCATTGAAAATGCAGGGGGCTGTATCGAGCAGTACTTC; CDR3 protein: CASIENAGGCIEQYF
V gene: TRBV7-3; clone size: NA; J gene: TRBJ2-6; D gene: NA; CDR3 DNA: TGTGCCAGCAGCTCGGACAGTTCTTGGGCCAACGTCCTGACTTTC; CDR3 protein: CASSSDSSWANVLTF
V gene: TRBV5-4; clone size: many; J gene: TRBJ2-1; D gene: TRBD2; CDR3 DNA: TGTGCCAGCAGCTTACTAGCGGGGGATGAGCAGTTCTTC; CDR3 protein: CASSLLAGDEQFF
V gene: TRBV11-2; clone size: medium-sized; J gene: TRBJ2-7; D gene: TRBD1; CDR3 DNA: TGTGCCAGCAGCTTAGGGCCAGGGGGCGACGAGCAGTACTTC; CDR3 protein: CASSLGPGGDEQYF
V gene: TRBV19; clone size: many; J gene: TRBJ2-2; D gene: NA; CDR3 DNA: TGTGCCAGTAGTATAGATGGAAGCACCGGGGAGCTGTTTTTT; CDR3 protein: CASSIDGSTGELFF
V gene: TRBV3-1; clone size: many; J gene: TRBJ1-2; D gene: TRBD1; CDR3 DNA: TGTGCCAGCAGCCGCTTAACAGGGGGCAATGGCTACACCTTC; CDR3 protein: CASSRLTGGNGYTF
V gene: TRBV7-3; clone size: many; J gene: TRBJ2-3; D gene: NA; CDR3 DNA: TGTGCCAGCAGCGCCGACTCGTCCCGGACAGATACGCAGTATTTT; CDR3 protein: CASSADSSRTDTQYF
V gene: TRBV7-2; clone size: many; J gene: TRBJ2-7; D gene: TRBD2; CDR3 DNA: TGTGCCAGCAGCCGACTAGCGGGCCCCTACGAGCAGTACTTC; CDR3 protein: CASSRLAGPYEQYF
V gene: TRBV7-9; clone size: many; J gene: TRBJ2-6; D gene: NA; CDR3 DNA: TGTGCCAGCAGCATGACAGACAAAATAGGGAGCTCTGGGGCCAACGTCCTGACTTTC; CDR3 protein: CASSMTDKIGSSGANVLTF
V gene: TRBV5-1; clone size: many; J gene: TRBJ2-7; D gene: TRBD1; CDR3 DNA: TGCGCCAGCACCCAATTCCAGGGGGACGAGCAGTACTTC; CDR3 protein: CASTQFQGDEQYF
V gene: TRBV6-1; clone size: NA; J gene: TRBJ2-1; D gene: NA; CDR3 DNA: TGTGCCAGCGTCTACGGGAATGAGCAGTTCTTC; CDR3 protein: CASVYGNEQFF
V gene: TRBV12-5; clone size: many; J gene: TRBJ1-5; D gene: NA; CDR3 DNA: TGTGCTAGTGGGCCAGGGGGCAATCAGCCCCAGCATTTT; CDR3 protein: CASGPGGNQPQHF
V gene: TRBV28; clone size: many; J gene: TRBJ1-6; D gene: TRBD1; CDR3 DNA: TGTGCCAGCAGTTTTCTGCGAGGGGGCAATTCACCCCTCCACTTT; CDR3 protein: CASSFLRGGNSPLHF
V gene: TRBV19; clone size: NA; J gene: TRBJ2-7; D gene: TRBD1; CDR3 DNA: TGTGCCAGTAGTATACAGGGGGCTTCCTACGAGCAGTACTTC; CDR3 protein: CASSIQGASYEQYF
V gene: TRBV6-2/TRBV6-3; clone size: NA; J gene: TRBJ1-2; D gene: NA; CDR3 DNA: TGTGCCAGCAGTCTTATTCCGGGGACATGGCTATGTTCCAACTATGGCTACACCTTC; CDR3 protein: CASSLIPGTWLCSNYGYTF
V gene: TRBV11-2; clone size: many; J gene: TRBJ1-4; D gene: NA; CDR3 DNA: TGTGCCAGCAGTAGGGCAGGGCCCTATGAAAAACTGTTTTTT; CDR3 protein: CASSRAGPYEKLFF
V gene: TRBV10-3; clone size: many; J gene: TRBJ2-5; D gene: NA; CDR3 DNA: TGTGCCATCAGTGAGTCTGCGGGACAAGAGACCCAGTACTTC; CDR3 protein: CAISESAGQETQYF
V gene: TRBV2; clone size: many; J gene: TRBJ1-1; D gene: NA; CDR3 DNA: TGTGCCAGCAGTGTTCTGGGGACGAACACTGAAGCTTTCTTT; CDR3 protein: CASSVLGTNTEAFF
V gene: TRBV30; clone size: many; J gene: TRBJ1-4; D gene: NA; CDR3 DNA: TGTGCCTGGAGGGGGTCAACTAATGAAAAACTGTTTTTT; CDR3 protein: CAWRGSTNEKLFF
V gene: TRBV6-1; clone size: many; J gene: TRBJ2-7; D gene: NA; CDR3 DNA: TGTGCCAGCAACCGAGGGTCCTCAAGCTCCTACGAGCAGTACTTC; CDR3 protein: CASNRGSSSSYEQYF
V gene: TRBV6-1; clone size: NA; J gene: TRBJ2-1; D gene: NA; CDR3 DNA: TGTGCCAGAGGCCCTTGGGAAAGATATTCCTACAATGAGCAGTTCTTC; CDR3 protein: CARGPWERYSYNEQFF
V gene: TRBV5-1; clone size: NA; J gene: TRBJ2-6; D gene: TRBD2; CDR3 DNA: TGCGCCAGCAGCCCTGGGACTAGCGGTAACTCTGGGGCCAACGTCCTGACTTTC; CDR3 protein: CASSPGTSGNSGANVLTF
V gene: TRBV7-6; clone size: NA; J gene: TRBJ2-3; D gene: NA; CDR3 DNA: TGTGCCAGCAGCCAATGGATACGGGACACCGGGACGGATACGCAGTATTTT; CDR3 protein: CASSQWIRDTGTDTQYF